A selection of T cell receptor beta chains follows, all from one sample in a study of response to subunit inactivated influenza vaccine. TCRdb itself ran the RT-PCR reads through MiXCR, one entry per CDR3 protein. The sample yields over 150,000 distinct CDR3 sequences, about 15% seen once. Sequencing was performed on CD8+ T cells sorted from PBMCs, taken around 5 days after vaccination. These receptors all stem from a man in his fifties or sixties who received an inactivated influenza vaccine. CDR3s include the opening cysteine and the closing phenylalanine or tryptophan. A D gene is named only where the DNA matches it firmly. Some rows mark clone size as missing; the rest say once, few, many or name a class of expanded clone.

>12|TRBV12-3/TRBV12-4|TRBD1|.|TRBJ1-1
TGTGCCAGCAGTTTGGGACAGACTGAAGCTTTCTTT
CASSLGQTEAFF
>15|TRBV5-1|TRBD1|.|TRBJ1-2
TGCGCCAGCAGCCAGGGCCGGGACAGCCGCTATGGCTACACCTTC
CASSQGRDSRYGYTF
>15|TRBV29-1|TRBD2|.|TRBJ2-3
TGCAGCGTTTCTAGCGGGAGGGCCGTCGCAGATACGCAGTATTTT
CSVSSGRAVADTQYF
>18|TRBV20-1|TRBD2|few|TRBJ2-3
TGCAGTGCCTTAGATGAGGGGACTACGCCTCGGTTCACAGATACGCAGTATTTT
CSALDEGTTPRFTDTQYF
>14|TRBV2|.|few|TRBJ2-1
TGTGCCAGCAGTTCTTGGACTCAATACAATGAGCAGTTCTTC
CASSSWTQYNEQFF
>16|TRBV28|TRBD2|.|TRBJ2-3
TGTGCCAGCAGTCCCTGGACTAGCGGGGCCACAGATACGCAGTATTTT
CASSPWTSGATDTQYF
>14|TRBV2|.|few|TRBJ1-2
TGTGCCAGCAGTGACGCGGGACTGTCCTATGGCTACACCTTC
CASSDAGLSYGYTF
>15|TRBV28|.|few|TRBJ2-5
TGTGCCAGCACCCTCACGAATGGACTGGGAGAGACCCAGTACTTC
CASTLTNGLGETQYF
>15|TRBV29-1|TRBD2|few|TRBJ2-3
TGCAGCGTTGAAGGGACTAGCGGGATTCTTGGTACGCAGTATTTT
CSVEGTSGILGTQYF
>14|TRBV10-2|.|few|TRBJ1-3
TGCGCCAGCACGATGGGGACCGGCGGAAACACCATATATTTT
CASTMGTGGNTIYF
>14|TRBV7-9|TRBD1|few|TRBJ2-3
TGTGCCAGCAGCTTCCGGGACAGGGGTGATACGCAGTATTTT
CASSFRDRGDTQYF
>16|TRBV30|TRBD1|few|TRBJ1-2
TGTGCCTGGAGTGTAGAGACAGGGTCACCGTACTATGGCTACACCTTC
CAWSVETGSPYYGYTF
>15|TRBV12-3/TRBV12-4|.|.|TRBJ1-3
TGTGCCAGCAGGCAAACAGGTCCTCCTGGAAACACCATATATTTT
CASRQTGPPGNTIYF
>15|TRBV6-1|.|few|TRBJ1-4
TGTGCCAGCACCCCCTCGCAGGTCCCTAATGAAAAACTGTTTTTT
CASTPSQVPNEKLFF
>13|TRBV15|.|.|TRBJ2-7
TGTGCCACCAGCCCGTCAGGGCCCTACGAGCAGTACTTC
CATSPSGPYEQYF
>15|TRBV7-6|TRBD2|few|TRBJ2-1
TGTGCCAGCAGCGAAACGGGAGGGCCCTACAATGAGCAGTTCTTC
CASSETGGPYNEQFF
>13|TRBV6-7|TRBD2|many|TRBJ2-1
TGTGCCAGCACGGCGGGGGGGGTTAATGAGCAGTTCTTC
CASTAGGVNEQFF
>15|TRBV29-1|.|.|TRBJ2-7
TGCAGCGTTGAAGGGGGCCCGGACAGACCCTACGAGCAGTACTTC
CSVEGGPDRPYEQYF
>14|TRBV5-1|TRBD1|few|TRBJ1-1
TGCGCCAGCAGCCTGGGACAGGCGGGCACTGAAGCTTTCTTT
CASSLGQAGTEAFF
>16|TRBV21-1|.|few|TRBJ2-7
TGTGCCAGCAGCATTTTAGACAGGGTATTCTCCTACGAGCAGTACTTC
CASSILDRVFSYEQYF
>15|TRBV19|.|few|TRBJ2-2
TGTGCCAGTAGTTTTCCAGGAGAGAACACCGGGGAGCTGTTTTTT
CASSFPGENTGELFF
>13|TRBV12-3/TRBV12-4|TRBD1|few|TRBJ2-7
TGTGCCAGCAGTGACAGGGTCTCCTACGAGCAGTACTTC
CASSDRVSYEQYF
>16|TRBV5-1|.|.|TRBJ2-7
TGCGCCAGCAGCCGGCTGGGCGAGGAGGGGTTGTACGAGCAGTACTTC
CASSRLGEEGLYEQYF
>15|TRBV6-5|TRBD1|few|TRBJ1-2
TGTGCCAGCAGTTGGGACAGGACATTGATCGATGGCTACACCTTC
CASSWDRTLIDGYTF
>16|TRBV12-3/TRBV12-4|.|many|TRBJ2-5
TGTGCCAGCAGTTTAGTCGGGGGGACACCCCAAGAGACCCAGTACTTC
CASSLVGGTPQETQYF
>13|TRBV12-3/TRBV12-4|TRBD2|many|TRBJ2-1
TGTGCCAGCAGTTTAACATCGGGGGGTGAGCAGTTCTTC
CASSLTSGGEQFF
>16|TRBV6-5|.|few|TRBJ2-7
TGTGCCAGCAGTTACTCGATCCCTCCAGGTTTCTACGAGCAGTACTTC
CASSYSIPPGFYEQYF
>14|TRBV10-3|.|.|TRBJ2-7
TGTGCCATCAGTGTGGCCGGGAGCTCCTACGAGCAGTACTTC
CAISVAGSSYEQYF
>14|TRBV6-2/TRBV6-3|TRBD2|.|TRBJ2-7
TGTGCCAGCGGATTAGCGGGAGAGGCTAACGAGCAGTACTTC
CASGLAGEANEQYF
>13|TRBV4-1|.|.|TRBJ2-7
TGCGCCAGCAGCCAGGCGATTTCGTACGAGCAGTACTTC
CASSQAISYEQYF
>14|TRBV7-6|TRBD1|few|TRBJ1-2
TGTGCCAGCAGCCCGCTACAGGGGGCGGGAGGCTACACCTTC
CASSPLQGAGGYTF
>13|TRBV20-1|.|few|TRBJ2-7
TGCAGTGCTAGCCAGACCGAGTCCTACGAGCAGTACTTC
CSASQTESYEQYF
>15|TRBV15|.|many|TRBJ2-2
TGTGCCACCAGCAGGAGAGGTGGAGGCACCGGGGAGCTGTTTTTT
CATSRRGGGTGELFF
>14|TRBV7-9|TRBD2|many|TRBJ2-5
TGTGCCAGCAGTGCGAGACTAGCGCGGGAGACCCAGTACTTC
CASSARLARETQYF
>16|TRBV29-1|TRBD2|.|TRBJ2-5
TGCAGCGTTGCGGGGGGGGCCTTGATCGTGGCAGGGACCCAGTACTTC
CSVAGGALIVAGTQYF
>15|TRBV11-3|.|few|TRBJ2-5
TGTGCCAGCAGCTTATCGTCCGGGACCGAAGAGACCCAGTACTTC
CASSLSSGTEETQYF
>13|TRBV29-1|TRBD1|.|TRBJ2-1
TGCAGCGTCCGGACAGGGAAGGGAAATGAGCAGTTCTTC
CSVRTGKGNEQFF
>12|TRBV7-9|.|.|TRBJ1-2
TGTGCCAGCAGCTTACCCCAGGGGGGCTACACCTTC
CASSLPQGGYTF
>14|TRBV12-3/TRBV12-4|.|.|TRBJ1-5
TGCGCCAGCAGGTGGGAGGGACCCAATCAGCCCCAGCATTTT
CASRWEGPNQPQHF
>13|TRBV7-2|TRBD2|few|TRBJ2-1
TGTGCCAGCAGCAGTAGCGGGTACAATGAGCAGTTCTTC
CASSSSGYNEQFF
>18|TRBV28|TRBD2|few|TRBJ2-5
TGTGCCAGCAGTTTCACCGGACTAGCGGGGACCTACCAAGAGACCCAGTACTTC
CASSFTGLAGTYQETQYF
>17|TRBV6-2/TRBV6-3|TRBD1|.|TRBJ1-6
TGTGCCAGCAGTTACCTCGGGGACAGGGAGGTGCATTCACCCCTCCACTTT
CASSYLGDREVHSPLHF
>13|TRBV27|TRBD2|few|TRBJ2-5
TGTGCCAGCAGTTCGGGGACTAGCGGGGCCCAGTACTTC
CASSSGTSGAQYF
>17|TRBV29-1|TRBD2|many|TRBJ2-5
TGCAGCGTTGAGATCCCCTATACTAGCGGAGTTCAAGAGACCCAGTACTTC
CSVEIPYTSGVQETQYF
>18|TRBV6-1|TRBD1|few|TRBJ2-7
TGTGCCAGCAGCCCCGTAGATTTAGACAGGGGGCCTGTCCACGAGCAGTACTTC
CASSPVDLDRGPVHEQYF
>16|TRBV10-3|.|many|TRBJ2-3
TGTGCCATCAGTGAGGGGGGAGAGAGTAGCACAGATACGCAGTATTTT
CAISEGGESSTDTQYF
>15|TRBV12-3/TRBV12-4|TRBD2|.|TRBJ2-1
TGTGCCAGCAGCATTGTGACTAGCGGTTACAATGAGCAGTTCTTC
CASSIVTSGYNEQFF
>18|TRBV6-5|TRBD2|few|TRBJ2-1
TGTGCCAGCAGTTGGACTAGCGGGGGCCCCCATACCTACAATGAGCAGTTCTTC
CASSWTSGGPHTYNEQFF
>14|TRBV12-3/TRBV12-4|.|.|TRBJ2-1
TGTGCCAGCAGTTTGGTTCAAGGGGGAGGTGAGCAGTTCTTC
CASSLVQGGGEQFF
>14|TRBV3-1|TRBD2|.|TRBJ2-7
TGTGCCAGCAGCCTAGCGGGATCCAACTACGAGCAGTACTTC
CASSLAGSNYEQYF
>16|TRBV20-1|TRBD2|few|TRBJ2-3
TGCAGTGCTGATCTAGCGGGAGACCTGCCGGGAGATACGCAGTATTTT
CSADLAGDLPGDTQYF
>16|TRBV7-3|.|few|TRBJ2-7
TGTGCCAGCAGCGATATTGACGGGAATTCCCCCTACGAGCAGTACTTC
CASSDIDGNSPYEQYF